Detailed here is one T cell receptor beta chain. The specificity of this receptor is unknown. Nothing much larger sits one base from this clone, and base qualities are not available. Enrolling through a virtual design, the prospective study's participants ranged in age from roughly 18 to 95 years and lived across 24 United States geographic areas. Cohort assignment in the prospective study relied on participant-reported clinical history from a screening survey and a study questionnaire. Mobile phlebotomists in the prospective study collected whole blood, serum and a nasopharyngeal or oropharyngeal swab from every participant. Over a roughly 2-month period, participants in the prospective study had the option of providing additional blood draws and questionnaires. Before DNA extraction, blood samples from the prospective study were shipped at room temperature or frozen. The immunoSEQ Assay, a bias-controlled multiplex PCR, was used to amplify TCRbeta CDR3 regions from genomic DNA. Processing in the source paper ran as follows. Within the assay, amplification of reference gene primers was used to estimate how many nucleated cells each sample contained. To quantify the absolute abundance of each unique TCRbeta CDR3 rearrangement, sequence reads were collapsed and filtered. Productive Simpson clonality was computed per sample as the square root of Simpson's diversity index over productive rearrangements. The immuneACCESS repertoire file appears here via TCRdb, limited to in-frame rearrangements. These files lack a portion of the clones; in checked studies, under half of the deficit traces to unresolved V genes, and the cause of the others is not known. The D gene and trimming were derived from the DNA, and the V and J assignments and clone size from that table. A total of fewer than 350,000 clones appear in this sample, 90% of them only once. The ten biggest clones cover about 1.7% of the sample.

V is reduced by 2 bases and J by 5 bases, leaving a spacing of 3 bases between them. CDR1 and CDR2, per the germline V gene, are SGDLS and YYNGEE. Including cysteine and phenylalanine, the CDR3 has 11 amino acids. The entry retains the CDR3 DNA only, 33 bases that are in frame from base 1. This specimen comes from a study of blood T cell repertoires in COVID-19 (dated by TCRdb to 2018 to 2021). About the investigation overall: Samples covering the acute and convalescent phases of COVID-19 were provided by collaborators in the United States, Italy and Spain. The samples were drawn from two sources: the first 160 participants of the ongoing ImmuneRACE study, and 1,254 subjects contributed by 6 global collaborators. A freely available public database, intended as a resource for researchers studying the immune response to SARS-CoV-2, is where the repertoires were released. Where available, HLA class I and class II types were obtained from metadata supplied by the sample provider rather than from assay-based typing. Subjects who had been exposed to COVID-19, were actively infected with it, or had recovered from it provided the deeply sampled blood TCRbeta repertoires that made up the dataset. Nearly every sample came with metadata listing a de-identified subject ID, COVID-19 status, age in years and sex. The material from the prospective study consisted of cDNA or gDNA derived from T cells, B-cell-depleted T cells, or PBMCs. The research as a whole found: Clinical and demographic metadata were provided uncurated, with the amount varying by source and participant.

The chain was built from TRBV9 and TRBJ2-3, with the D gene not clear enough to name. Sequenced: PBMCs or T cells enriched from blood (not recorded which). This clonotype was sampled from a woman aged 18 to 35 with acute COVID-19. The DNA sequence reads TGTGCCAGCAGCGTCCAAGATACGCAGTATTTT. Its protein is CASSVQDTQYF. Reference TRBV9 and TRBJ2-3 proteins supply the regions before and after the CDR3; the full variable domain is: DSGVTQTPKHLITATGQRVTLRCSPRSGDLSVYWYQQSLDQGLQFLIQYYNGEERAKGNILERFSAQQFPDLHSELNLSSLELGDSALYFCASSVQDTQYFGPGTRLTVL.